These 2 T cell receptor beta chains were sequenced from one sample in a study of T cell responses to AZD1222 COVID-19 vaccine. TCRdb's table, derived via immunoSEQ multiplex PCR, lists solely in-frame clones and lacks some. The sample has approximately 71,000 clones, more than 70% seen once. The sequences come from peripheral blood, collected on day 0 of AZD1222 vaccination. The origin of the receptors is an adult in good health.

The rearrangement joins TRBV7-3 to TRBJ1-2; TRBD1 matches 7 bases. The CDR3 sequence is 18 residues long. Germline V CDR1 and CDR2: SGHTA, FQGTGA. The V and J ends lost 2 bases and 5 bases, in that order; junction bases with no gene match: 17. CDR3 DNA: TGTGCCAGCAGCTTAGTAGGGGGACAGCTGACCGCGGCTTATGGCTACACCTTC. Its protein is CASSLVGGQLTAAYGYTF.

The V and J genes are TRBV12-3 or TRBV12-4 and TRBJ1-5, with D unresolved. Between the trimmed V and J ends, which lost 6 bases and 3 bases, there was a span of 9 bases. The CDR3 is made up of 13 amino acids. CDR3 nucleotides: TGTGCCAGCAGAAGGGAGTCCAATCAGCCCCAGCATTTT. Its translation is CASRRESNQPQHF.